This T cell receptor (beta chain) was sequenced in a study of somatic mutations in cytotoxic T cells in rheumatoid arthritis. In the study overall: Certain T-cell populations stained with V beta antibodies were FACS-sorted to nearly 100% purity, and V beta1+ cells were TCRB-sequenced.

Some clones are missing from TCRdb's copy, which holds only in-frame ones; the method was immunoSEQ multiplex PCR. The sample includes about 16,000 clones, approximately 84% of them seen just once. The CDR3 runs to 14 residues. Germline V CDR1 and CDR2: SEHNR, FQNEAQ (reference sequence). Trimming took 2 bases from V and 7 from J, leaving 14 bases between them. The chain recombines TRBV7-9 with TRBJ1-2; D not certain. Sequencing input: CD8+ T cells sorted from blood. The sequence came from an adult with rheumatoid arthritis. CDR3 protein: CASSLNSRTSGYTF. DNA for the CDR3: TGTGCCAGCAGCTTAAATTCTCGGACTTCTGGCTACACCTTC.